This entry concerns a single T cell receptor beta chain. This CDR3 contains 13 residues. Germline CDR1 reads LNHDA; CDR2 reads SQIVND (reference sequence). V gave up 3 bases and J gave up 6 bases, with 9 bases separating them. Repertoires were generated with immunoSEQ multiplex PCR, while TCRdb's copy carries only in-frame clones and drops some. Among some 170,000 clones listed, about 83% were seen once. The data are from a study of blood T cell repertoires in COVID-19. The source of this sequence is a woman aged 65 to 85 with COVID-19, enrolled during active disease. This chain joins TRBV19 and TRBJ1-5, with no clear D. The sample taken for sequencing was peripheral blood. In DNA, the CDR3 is TGTGCCAGTAGTATCACAGAGATTCAGCCCCAGCATTTT. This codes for CASSITEIQPQHF.